The present TCR beta chain was sequenced within a study of T cell changes during pregnancy in multiple sclerosis. Sequenced by immunoSEQ multiplex PCR; TCRdb stores in-frame clones only, minus some. The sample includes 75,000 to 95,000 clones, 91% seen only once; the top ten take 0.8% to 0.95%. V lost 3 bases to trimming and J lost 5 bases; unmatched junction nucleotides: 5. The CDR3 runs to 15 residues. Germline V CDR1 and CDR2: SGHTA, FQGTGA. The clonotype comes from a female donor with multiple sclerosis, enrolled in a pregnancy study. Sequenced here: peripheral blood, sampled before pregnancy. J is TRBJ2-5 and V is TRBV7-3, with 11 bases identical to TRBD2. The CDR3 DNA is TGTGCCAGCAGCTTTAGCGGGGGGGCACCGGAGACCCAGTACTTC. Amino acid sequence: CASSFSGGAPETQYF.